The rows below give T cell receptor beta chains drawn from one sample of a study of identical twins. TCRdb analysed the 5' RACE reads with MiXCR anew, one entry per CDR3 protein. This sample has more than 650,000 distinct CDR3 sequences, with approximately 6% found just once. Sequencing used naive T cells sorted from blood. These receptors were taken from a man aged 18 to 29 in good health. CDR3s leave out the opening cysteine and the closing phenylalanine or tryptophan.

J gene	V gene	CDR3 protein
TRBJ2-3	TRBV10-3	AISESASGSLDTQY
TRBJ2-1	TRBV7-3	ASSLVLAGTYNEQF
TRBJ2-3	TRBV10-3	AIRGETDTQY
TRBJ2-3	TRBV9	ASSVLQTYTSTDTQY
TRBJ2-1	TRBV27	ASSLNGHNEQF
TRBJ2-5	TRBV7-2	ASSLATTGRRETQY
TRBJ1-1	TRBV6-1	ASSADQNTEAF
TRBJ2-5	TRBV12-3/TRBV12-4	ASLGGEDQETQY
TRBJ2-5	TRBV6-2/TRBV6-3	ASVDTRTSQETQY
TRBJ2-7	TRBV5-1	ASSLGLAGGPF
TRBJ2-7	TRBV5-1	ASSPRGRDSYEQY